The 27 T cell receptor beta chains presented below share a single source sample, sequenced in a study of blood T cells in healthy people across ages. A second PCR, run for roughly 7 to 12 cycles, used a sample-barcoded 5' primer plus a J-beta primer mix. Each CDR3 protein gets one entry after TCRdb re-called the 5' RACE reads with MiXCR. The sample has about 1.7 million distinct CDR3 sequences, roughly 27% seen once; the top ten hold roughly 8%. The sample comprised blood. The receptors were gathered from a woman aged 25-40 years in good health.

This clonotype was picked up many times. In DNA, the CDR3 is TGCAGTGCTAGTAACCCGAGACGGCGGCCAAATGAGCAGTTCTTC. This gives the protein CSASNPRRRPNEQFF. V usage is TRBV20-1 and J usage is TRBJ2-1; D is unclear. Trimming shortened V by 3 bases and J by 7 bases, and 19 bases separated the two germline ends. The CDR3 sequence is 15 residues long. Germline loops: CDR1 DFQATT, CDR2 SNEGSKA (reference sequence).

This clonotype was detected ten times or more. Written as DNA, the CDR3 is TGTGCCAGCAGCTTAGAAGGGGGGAAGCAGTACTTC. It yields the protein CASSLEGGKQYF. The chain has TRBV7-9 and TRBJ2-7; D might be TRBD1 or TRBD2, each matching 6 bases. The length of the CDR3 is 12 residues. Trimming pared 1 base from V and 8 bases from J, leaving 9 bases between. Germline V gene sequence: CDR1 SEHNR, CDR2 FQNEAQ (reference sequence).

This clonotype was observed a single time. V usage is TRBV7-2 and J usage is TRBJ2-7; 9 bases match TRBD1. The J call may be faulty, since TRBJ2-5 better matches the DNA end. The CDR3 has 15 residues. CDR1 is SGHTA, CDR2 FQGNSA, per germline. This CDR3 is CASSFGDRVKETQYF. CDR3 nucleotide sequence: TGTGCCAGCAGCTTCGGGGACAGGGTAAAAGAGACCCAGTACTTC.

The chain recombines TRBV2 with TRBJ1-5; D is unresolved. The CDR3 covers 13 residues. Looked up from germline, CDR1 is SNHLY and CDR2 is FYNNEI. V was pared by 6 bases and J by 0 bases, with 6 bases between. CDR3 DNA sequence: TGTGCCAGCAGAAGTTATAGCAATCAGCCCCAGCATTTT. Translated: CASRSYSNQPQHF.

The chain uses TRBV24-1 and TRBJ2-7, with 8 bases aligning to TRBD1. CDR3 length: 15 amino acids. Unmatched junction bases numbered 6, after V lost 3 bases and J lost 3 bases. Germline assignment: CDR1 KGHDR and CDR2 SFDVKD. The CDR3, as DNA: TGTGCCACCAGTGATCCCGGGACAGGAGACTACGAGCAGTACTTC. Its translation: CATSDPGTGDYEQYF.

This clonotype was seen a handful of times. The J gene is TRBJ2-5, the V gene TRBV5-1; 8 nucleotides line up with TRBD2. This CDR3 comprises 14 residues. The J segment lost 2 bases and the V segment lost 4 bases, leaving 4 bases of the junction unmatched. From germline, CDR1 is SGHRS and CDR2 YFSETQ. Written as DNA, the CDR3 is TGCGCCAGCAGCGTAGCGGGGCCGCAAGAGACCCAGTACTTC. Protein product: CASSVAGPQETQYF.

There are a few counts of this clonotype. This clone may be a read error of a much larger clone one base away. The chain combines TRBV15 with TRBJ2-5, with a weak D call TRBD1 (5 bases). Germline V gene lookup returns CDR1 LNHNV and CDR2 YYDKDF (reference sequence). The CDR3 consists of 14 residues. CDR3 DNA sequence: TGTGCCCCCAGCAGAGATAGGGGTCGGGAGACCCAGTACTTC. Protein product: CAPSRDRGRETQYF.

This clonotype appeared a few times. The chain has TRBV29-1 and TRBJ1-1, with TRBD1 as a possible D gene (5 bases). The CDR3 totals 14 residues. Germline CDR1 SQVTM, CDR2 ANQGSEA. Deletions cut 4 bases from V and 0 bases from J, with 12 bases between. CDR3: CSVVAPGLNTEAFF. For the CDR3, the DNA is TGCAGCGTTGTAGCCCCGGGACTGAACACTGAAGCTTTCTTT. Full variable domain (remainder filled in from reference TRBV29-1 and TRBJ1-1): SAVISQKPSRDICQRGTSLTIQCQVDSQVTMMFWYRQQPGQSLTLIATANQGSEATYESGFVIDKFPISRPNLTFSTLTVSNMSPEDSSIYLCSVVAPGLNTEAFFGQGTRLTVV.

In its sample, this clonotype was seen a few times. This sequence joins TRBV5-1 and TRBJ1-1, with D possibly TRBD1 on 6 matching bases. The ends were cut back, 0 bases at V and 9 bases at J, with 15 bases in the middle. The germline gives CDR1 SGHRS, CDR2 YFSETQ. The CDR3 is 14 amino acids. This CDR3 reads CASSLGDTGRQAFF. CDR3 sequence (DNA): TGCGCCAGCAGCTTGGGGGACACCGGGCGTCAAGCTTTCTTT.

The chain uses TRBV5-1 and TRBJ2-4, with D perhaps being TRBD1 or TRBD2 (5 bases each). Matching the DNA end better, TRBJ2-7 makes the J call doubtful. The germline CDR1 and CDR2 sequences are SGHRS and YFSETQ. This CDR3 spans 14 amino acids. The CDR3 is CASSEGLFPYEQYF. CDR3 nucleotide sequence: TGCGCCAGCAGCGAGGGGCTTTTCCCTTACGAGCAGTACTTC.

J is TRBJ1-5 and V is TRBV2; D gene uncertain. With 5 bases removed from V and 4 bases from J, the gap between germline ends came to 9 bases. The V gene's germline CDR1 is SNHLY and CDR2 FYNNEI. The CDR3 totals 13 residues. The CDR3 sequence: CASSTTLNQPQHF. The DNA for the CDR3 is TGTGCCAGCAGTACGACACTGAATCAGCCCCAGCATTTT.

The V and J genes are TRBV28 and TRBJ2-5, with TRBD2 identical over 9 bases. V was pared by 7 bases and J by 11 bases, with 14 bases of the junction left unmatched. The CDR3 totals 14 residues. Germline CDR1 and CDR2: MDHEN and SYDVKM. The CDR3 region has the DNA TGTGCCAGCATCATAGCGGGAGCTACGAATGGGCAGTACTTC. Translating it yields CASIIAGATNGQYF.

The chain links TRBV7-9 to TRBJ1-2; D is unclear. The CDR3 is 15 residues long. Germline V lookup: CDR1 SEHNR, CDR2 FQNEAQ (reference sequence). The ends were cut back, 7 bases at V and 3 bases at J, with 18 bases in the middle. The CDR3 sequence: CASIRGGSIDYGYTF. DNA of the CDR3: TGTGCCAGCATCCGAGGCGGGTCCATCGACTATGGCTACACCTTC. Filled out from reference TRBV7-9 and TRBJ1-2, the complete variable domain reads DTGVSQNPRHKITKRGQNVTFRCDPISEHNRLYWYRQTLGQGPEFLTYFQNEAQLEKSRLLSDRFSAERPKGSFSTLEIQRTEQGDSAMYLCASIRGGSIDYGYTFGSGTRLTVV.

The V call is TRBV28, the J call TRBJ2-6, with 10 bases fitting TRBD1. Germline CDR1 MDHEN, CDR2 SYDVKM. V was pared by 5 bases and J by 2 bases, with 9 bases of the junction left unmatched. This CDR3 contains 18 residues. Here the CDR3 DNA reads TGTGCCAGCAGTGCGGGGACAGGGGTCTCTGCTGGGGCCAACGTCCTGACTTTC. Translating gives CASSAGTGVSAGANVLTF.

This clonotype has more than one count but fewer than ten. This CDR3 reads CASSQDVGREQFF. In DNA form, the CDR3 reads TGTGCCAGCAGCCAAGATGTAGGTCGCGAGCAGTTCTTC. This chain connects TRBV4-2 to TRBJ2-1, with D unresolved. Germline CDR1 is LGHNA and CDR2 is YNFKEQ. Deletions cut 0 bases from V and 10 bases from J, with 10 bases between. The CDR3 totals 13 residues.

On this clonotype: Given a much more abundant clone one base away, this may be a read error. This rearrangement joins TRBV5-6 to TRBJ2-1; 9 bases line up with TRBD2. The germline gives CDR1 SGHDT, CDR2 YYEEEE. The CDR3 contains 16 residues. CDR3 in amino acids: CVSSGLSGSSYNEQFF. CDR3 DNA sequence: TGTGTCAGCAGCGGCCTTAGCGGGAGCTCCTACAATGAGCAGTTCTTC.

The V and J genes are TRBV6-2 or TRBV6-3 and TRBJ1-1; D gene ambiguous. This CDR3 spans 13 amino acids. Per germline, CDR1 MNHEY and CDR2 SVGEGT. Trimming cost V 6 bases and J 4 bases, with 12 bases left between them. The CDR3 here is CASRLTPATEAFF. In DNA form, the CDR3 reads TGTGCCAGCAGACTGACACCTGCCACTGAAGCTTTCTTT.

The chain carries TRBV20-1 and TRBJ2-4, with D tentatively TRBD1 or TRBD2 (6 bases each). Trimming left V 3 bases short and J 13 bases short, with 19 bases between. Germline V lookup: CDR1 DFQATT, CDR2 SNEGSKA (reference sequence). The CDR3 spans 13 residues. CDR3 region: CSARGGPRGEQYF. The CDR3 nucleotides read TGCAGTGCTAGGGGGGGCCCCCGGGGTGAGCAGTACTTC.

The rearrangement uses TRBV2 and TRBJ2-7; 11 bases agree with TRBD2. This CDR3 is built from 13 residues. The V gene end was trimmed by 6 bases and the J gene end by 6 bases; junction bases not matched to a gene: 4. In germline, CDR1 is SNHLY, CDR2 FYNNEI. The DNA of the CDR3 is TGTGCCAGCAGGGGGACTAGCGGTCGCGAGCAGTACTTC. Translated: CASRGTSGREQYF.

In this sample, this clonotype turned up a few times. The gene calls are TRBV10-2 and TRBJ2-3, with D hard to call. The V end lost 3 bases, the J end lost 0 bases, and 10 bases lay between the germline ends. The CDR3 is made up of 15 amino acids. Germline lookup yields CDR1 WSHSY and CDR2 SAAADI. The CDR3 DNA reads TGCGCCAGCAGTGACACCCAGGCGAGCACAGATACGCAGTATTTT. Amino acids: CASSDTQASTDTQYF.

This clonotype came up a few times. V gene TRBV6-9 combines with J gene TRBJ2-7, with D possibly being TRBD1 or TRBD2 (6 bases each). Germline CDR1 MNHGY, CDR2 SVAAGI. The CDR3 totals 13 residues. Trimming took off 8 bases at V and 2 bases at J, with 13 bases between the two ends. CDR3 sequence: CASEPGAPYEQYF. The CDR3 bases are TGTGCCAGCGAACCGGGGGCACCCTACGAGCAGTACTTC.

The genes are TRBV7-2 and TRBJ2-1; maybe TRBD2 (6 bases). This CDR3 spans 15 amino acids. V shed 0 bases and J shed 10 bases, with 16 bases lying between them. Germline lookup yields CDR1 SGHTA and CDR2 FQGNSA. Written as DNA, the CDR3 is TGTGCCAGCAGCTTAGCTAGCGGAAACAACTACGAGCAGTTCTTC. As protein: CASSLASGNNYEQFF.

This clonotype has only a few counts. This chain joins TRBV24-1 and TRBJ2-1, with 11 bases aligning to TRBD2. This CDR3 contains 15 residues. Looked up from germline, CDR1 is KGHDR and CDR2 is SFDVKD. After removal of 7 bases from V and 7 bases from J, the junction contained 8 bases not matched to a gene. CDR3 in amino acids: CATSSGLAEPNEQFF. CDR3 nucleotides: TGTGCCACCAGCTCGGGACTAGCGGAGCCAAATGAGCAGTTCTTC.

CDR3 sequence (DNA): TGTGCCAGCAGCCAGCCAACAGGGAAGGCGGCAGATACGCAGTATTTT. Translation gives CASSQPTGKAADTQYF. The chain recombines TRBV3-1 with TRBJ2-3; tentatively, D is TRBD1 (6 bases). This CDR3 has 16 residues. V lost 3 bases, J lost 4 bases, and 17 bases lay in between. Germline CDR1 LGHDT, CDR2 YNNKEL (reference sequence).

Points on this clonotype: Its ends do not fully match the called genes, so a read error is possible. The chain couples TRBV12-3 or TRBV12-4 to TRBJ1-1, with D perhaps TRBD1 (6 bases). The CDR3 loop spans 13 amino acids. The CDR3 region has the DNA TGTGCCACACACAGGGTTCCGAACACTGAAGCTTTTTTT. Translating gives CATHRVPNTEAFF.

This clonotype was seen at least ten times. The V gene is TRBV27, the J gene TRBJ1-2; a possible D gene is TRBD1 (5 bases). The CDR3 spans 20 residues. CDR1 MNHEY and CDR2 SMNVEV come from the germline V gene (reference sequence). V lost 0 bases and J lost 0, with 23 bases in between. As DNA, the CDR3 is TGTGCCAGCAGTTTATCCCAGCCCCTGACACGCCTGGGGCCTAACTATGGCTACACCTTC. Its translation is CASSLSQPLTRLGPNYGYTF.

This clonotype was counted between two and nine times. V usage is TRBV2 and J usage is TRBJ2-7, with TRBD1 matching over 7 bases. This CDR3 region has 14 residues. Losses at the gene ends were 7 bases for V and 2 bases for J; bases not matched to a gene: 8. Per germline, CDR1 SNHLY and CDR2 FYNNEI. The CDR3 is CASKGAAITYEQYF. The CDR3 DNA sequence: TGTGCCAGCAAGGGGGCAGCGATAACCTACGAGCAGTACTTC. The full variable domain, with the rest looked up from reference TRBV2 and TRBJ2-7, is EPEVTQTPSHQVTQMGQEVILRCVPISNHLYFYWYRQILGQKVEFLVSFYNNEISEKSEIFDDQFSVERPDGSNFTLKIRSTKLEDSAMYFCASKGAAITYEQYFGPGTRLTVT.